These 16 T cell receptor beta chains share one sample of origin, sequenced in a study of CD8 T cells in Susac syndrome. An amount of RNA that ranged from roughly 0.5 to 1 ug was reverse transcribed with random hexamers. TCRdb reprocessed the immunoSEQ multiplex PCR reads with MiXCR, giving one entry per CDR3 protein. In the table there are 130,000 or so distinct CDR3 sequences, 96% of which are singletons. The material sequenced was CD4+ T cells from PBMCs. The receptors come from a human donor with Susac syndrome.

The chain uses TRBV6-2 or TRBV6-3 and TRBJ2-5; 9 positions match TRBD2. V lost 7 bases, J lost 2 bases, and 14 bases stayed unmatched. The CDR3 covers 17 residues. Germline V gene sequence: CDR1 MNHEY, CDR2 SVGEGT. CDR3 residues: CASTKGTSRLPQETQYF. For the CDR3, the DNA is TGTGCCAGCACAAAAGGGACTAGCCGACTCCCGCAAGAGACCCAGTACTTC.

The chain joins TRBV5-6 to TRBJ1-2; no firm D call. CDR3 size: 14 residues. The V gene's germline CDR1 is SGHDT and CDR2 YYEEEE. V gave up 0 bases and J gave up 7 bases, with 13 bases separating them. The CDR3 is CASSLDSGAGGYTF. The CDR3 region has the DNA TGTGCCAGCAGCTTGGATTCAGGAGCTGGTGGCTACACCTTC.

V and J are TRBV3-1 and TRBJ2-1; TRBD1 is a possible D gene (5 bases). V dropped 1 base and J dropped 12 bases, with 16 bases sitting between them. The CDR3 covers 14 residues. Per the germline V gene, CDR1 is LGHDT and CDR2 is YNNKEL (reference sequence). The chain's CDR3 is CASSQAKFGHRQFF. CDR3 nucleotides: TGTGCCAGCAGCCAAGCCAAATTTGGACACCGGCAGTTCTTC.

This clonotype appeared a single time. J is TRBJ1-2 and V is TRBV7-9, with unresolved D. With 1 base removed from V and 4 bases from J, the gap between germline ends came to 10 bases. This CDR3 comprises 14 residues. The germline V gene encodes CDR1 SEHNR and CDR2 FQNEAQ (reference sequence). The CDR3 is CASSLVSAFYGYTF. CDR3 DNA sequence: TGTGCCAGCAGCTTAGTATCAGCGTTCTATGGCTACACCTTC.

CDR3 protein: CASSPQNPGTSTGELFF. The CDR3 DNA sequence: TGTGCCAGCTCACCACAGAACCCCGGGACCTCCACCGGGGAGCTGTTTTTT. V and J are TRBV18 and TRBJ2-2; D may match TRBD1 or TRBD2 (5 bases each). The germline V and J ends were trimmed by 1 base and 4 bases, with 16 bases remaining between them. CDR1 and CDR2 (germline): KGHSH, LQKENI. This CDR3 has 17 residues. Based on the CDR3 plus reference TRBV18 and TRBJ2-2, the full variable domain is NAGVMQNPRHLVRRRGQEARLRCSPMKGHSHVYWYRQLPEEGLKFMVYLQKENIIDESGMPKERFSAEFPKEGPSILRIQQVVRGDSAAYFCASSPQNPGTSTGELFFGEGSRLTVL.

The chain couples TRBV14 to TRBJ1-2; D may be TRBD1 (6 bases). In germline, CDR1 is SGHDN, CDR2 FVKESK. The CDR3 spans 13 residues. Between the trimmed V and J ends, which lost 4 bases and 8 bases, there was a span of 14 bases. CDR3 in DNA: TGTGCCAGCAGCCCTCGGGACATTCTGGGCTACACCTTC. As protein: CASSPRDILGYTF.

CDR3 sequence (DNA): TGTGCCAGCAGTGAACACGGGAGCACGGCTAAGCCCCAGTACTTC. This codes for CASSEHGSTAKPQYF. V is TRBV25-1 and J is TRBJ2-5, with D possibly matching TRBD2 (6 bases). The V end was cut by 2 bases, the J end by 9 bases, with 19 bases between. Germline V lookup: CDR1 MGHDK, CDR2 SYGVNS. The CDR3 covers 15 residues.

The chain combines TRBV5-1 with TRBJ1-1, with a tentative D call TRBD1 (5 bases). Germline CDR1 reads SGHRS; CDR2 reads YFSETQ. V was cut by 0 bases and J by 5 bases, with 11 bases left in between. CDR3 length: 14 amino acids. This chain's CDR3 is CASSLDRPGTEAFF. CDR3 bases: TGCGCCAGCAGCTTGGACAGGCCGGGGACTGAAGCTTTCTTT.

The chain carries TRBV3-1 and TRBJ1-1; D ambiguous. The CDR3 has 15 amino acids. Trimming cost V 0 bases and J 1 base, with 9 bases left between them. Germline V gene data show CDR1 as LGHDT and CDR2 as YNNKEL (reference sequence). The CDR3 DNA reads TGTGCCAGCAGCCAAGAGAGTTTGAGGAACACTGAAGCTTTCTTT. It specifies CASSQESLRNTEAFF.

The chain links TRBV2 to TRBJ2-1; D tentatively reads TRBD1 or TRBD2 (5 bases each). With 5 bases removed from V and 10 bases from J, the gap between germline ends came to 12 bases. The CDR3 loop spans 12 amino acids. The germline V gene encodes CDR1 SNHLY and CDR2 FYNNEI. CDR3: CASSRDVPEQFF. The CDR3 nucleotides are TGTGCCAGCAGTAGGGACGTTCCCGAGCAGTTCTTC.

V is TRBV18 and J is TRBJ1-1; D unresolved. CDR3 length: 11 amino acids. Germline lookup yields CDR1 KGHSH and CDR2 LQKENI. V dropped 5 bases and J dropped 6 bases, with 7 bases sitting between them. CDR3 DNA sequence: TGTGCCAGCTCATTAAGCGCTGAAGCTTTCTTT. This translates into CASSLSAEAFF.

In its sample, this clonotype was seen once. This rearrangement joins TRBV5-1 to TRBJ2-1; 7 nucleotides align to TRBD2. V trimming: 5 bases; J trimming: 7 bases; junction bases outside the gene matches: 12. CDR1 SGHRS and CDR2 YFSETQ come from the germline V gene. The CDR3 totals 15 residues. This chain's CDR3 is CASSMGLQLRNEQFF. CDR3 sequence (DNA): TGCGCCAGCAGTATGGGACTACAGCTCAGGAATGAGCAGTTCTTC.

V gene TRBV2 combines with J gene TRBJ1-1, with TRBD1 identical over 8 bases. The V and J ends lost 4 bases and 3 bases, in that order; junction bases with no gene match: 1. This CDR3 has 13 residues. Germline V gene lookup returns CDR1 SNHLY and CDR2 FYNNEI. CDR3 bases: TGTGCCAGCAGTGGACAGGGGCACACTGAAGCTTTCTTT. As protein: CASSGQGHTEAFF.

The chain carries TRBV20-1 and TRBJ2-5; 12 positions match TRBD1. V dropped 3 bases and J dropped 5; count of bases not matched to a gene: 10. Germline V lookup: CDR1 DFQATT, CDR2 SNEGSKA (reference sequence). The length of the CDR3 is 16 residues. CDR3: CSARRGDRGPGETQYF. The CDR3 nucleotides are TGCAGTGCTAGGAGGGGGGACAGGGGGCCGGGGGAGACCCAGTACTTC.

The genes are TRBV27 and TRBJ1-2; possibly TRBD1 for D (6 bases). This CDR3 is built from 15 residues. Trimming took off 5 bases at V and 4 bases at J, with 17 bases between the two ends. Germline assignment: CDR1 MNHEY and CDR2 SMNVEV (reference sequence). The CDR3 coding sequence is TGTGCCAGCAGTCCACGGGGTGGAGGGGGCTATGGCTACACCTTC. Translated: CASSPRGGGGYGYTF.

The V gene is TRBV29-1, the J gene TRBJ2-6; unclear D gene. V dropped 1 base and J dropped 1 base, with 8 bases sitting between them. This CDR3 has 15 residues. From germline, CDR1 is SQVTM and CDR2 ANQGSEA. CDR3 nucleotides: TGCAGCGTTGAAGGGCAATTTTCTGGGGCCAACGTCCTGACTTTC. Translating it yields CSVEGQFSGANVLTF.